This T cell receptor (beta chain) is from a study of blood T cell repertoires in COVID-19. Study summary: In each case, the material was cDNA or gDNA derived from T cells, B-cell-depleted T cells, or PBMCs.

The J segment lost 8 bases and the V segment lost 3 bases, leaving 12 bases of the junction unmatched. The CDR3 contains 17 residues. Germline V lookup: CDR1 SGHRS, CDR2 YFSETQ. Repertoires were generated with immunoSEQ multiplex PCR, while TCRdb's copy carries only in-frame clones and drops some. The sample records around 360,000 clones, over 75% being singletons. The sample comprised peripheral blood. This chain links TRBV5-1 with TRBJ1-4; 11 bases match TRBD1. This receptor was identified in a woman in her thirties with COVID-19, enrolled during active disease. The CDR3: CASSSGQGARVTEKLFF. The CDR3 nucleotides read TGCGCCAGCAGCTCCGGACAGGGGGCGCGGGTAACCGAAAAACTGTTTTTT.